The rows below give T cell receptor beta chains drawn from one sample of a study of blood T cell repertoires in COVID-19. Assay used: immunoSEQ multiplex PCR; TCRdb lists only in-frame clones, some missing. The sample records around 67,000 clones, around 83% being singletons. Sequencing was done on a sample of peripheral blood. Source of these receptors: a man in his fifties or sixties with active COVID-19. CDR3s include the opening cysteine and the closing phenylalanine or tryptophan. Fields, in order: D gene, V gene, J gene, clone size, CDR3 DNA, CDR3 protein. A D gene is named only where the DNA matches it firmly. Rows may omit the clone size; those that give it use once, few, many or a size class.

D: TRBD1
V: TRBV7-2
J: TRBJ1-6
size: once
DNA: TGTGCCAGCAGCTTAGGGACAGGGGGCTTAGCTAATTCACCCCTCCACTTT
CDR3: CASSLGTGGLANSPLHF

D: TRBD2
V: TRBV10-3
J: TRBJ2-3
size: .
DNA: TGTGCCATCAGTGAGGGGACTAGCGGCACAGATACGCAGTATTTT
CDR3: CAISEGTSGTDTQYF

D: .
V: TRBV6-5
J: TRBJ1-2
size: .
DNA: TGTGCCAGCAGGCCTCGGTCGGGCTATGGCTACACCTTC
CDR3: CASRPRSGYGYTF

D: TRBD2
V: TRBV3-1/TRBV3-2
J: TRBJ2-7
size: .
DNA: TGTGCCAGCAGCCAAACGGGCGGGGGGGTCGACGAGCAGTACTTC
CDR3: CASSQTGGGVDEQYF

D: .
V: TRBV9
J: TRBJ2-7
size: .
DNA: TGTGCCAGCAGCGTAGGAGTGATGTACGAGCAGTACTTC
CDR3: CASSVGVMYEQYF

D: TRBD2
V: TRBV11-3
J: TRBJ2-1
size: .
DNA: TGTGCCAGCAGTCGGGAGAGCGGGACTGTCTCCTACAATGAGCAGTTCTTC
CDR3: CASSRESGTVSYNEQFF

D: TRBD2
V: TRBV18
J: TRBJ2-2
size: .
DNA: TGTGCCAGCTCACCACGGACGACTAGCGGGGCGGGGACCGGGGAGCTGTTTTTT
CDR3: CASSPRTTSGAGTGELFF

D: .
V: TRBV5-6
J: TRBJ2-2
size: .
DNA: TGTGCCAGCAGCCTACCCCAAGGGGGGGCGACCGGGGAGCTGTTTTTT
CDR3: CASSLPQGGATGELFF

D: .
V: TRBV30
J: TRBJ2-7
size: .
DNA: TGTGCCTGGAGTGTTGGTGACAACTACGAGCAGTACTTC
CDR3: CAWSVGDNYEQYF

D: .
V: TRBV9
J: TRBJ2-3
size: .
DNA: TGTGCCAGCAGCGTAGATGGGGGAGGAGGAACAGATACGCAGTATTTT
CDR3: CASSVDGGGGTDTQYF

D: TRBD2
V: TRBV12-5
J: TRBJ2-1
size: .
DNA: TGTGCTAGTGGTTTTGGAACTAGCGGAGACAATGAGCAGTTCTTC
CDR3: CASGFGTSGDNEQFF

D: TRBD1
V: TRBV7-2
J: TRBJ2-1
size: once
DNA: TGTGCCAGCAGCGGACAGGGCCACAATGAGCAGTTCTTC
CDR3: CASSGQGHNEQFF

D: .
V: TRBV7-3
J: TRBJ1-2
size: .
DNA: TGTGCCAGCAGCCCGAGGCCCGGAGTGGGCTACACCTTC
CDR3: CASSPRPGVGYTF

D: .
V: TRBV29-1
J: TRBJ2-2
size: .
DNA: TGCAGCGTCCCCTCCACGGGGACTAACACCGGGGAGCTGTTTTTT
CDR3: CSVPSTGTNTGELFF

D: .
V: TRBV9
J: TRBJ1-6
size: .
DNA: TGTGCCAGCAGCGGGCCCCCCGCTGGCTATAATTCACCCCTCCACTTT
CDR3: CASSGPPAGYNSPLHF

D: TRBD1
V: TRBV30
J: TRBJ2-7
size: .
DNA: TGTGCCTGGTCCTCGGGACAGGGGTCCCACGAGCAGTACTTC
CDR3: CAWSSGQGSHEQYF

D: .
V: TRBV11-2
J: TRBJ1-2
size: .
DNA: TGTGCCAGCAGCTTTCGTTCGGGGTACTATGGCTACACCTTC
CDR3: CASSFRSGYYGYTF

D: TRBD2
V: TRBV3-1/TRBV3-2
J: TRBJ2-7
size: .
DNA: TGTGCCAGCAGCCAACTCGGAGGTCGGAGCGGGAGAGCTTACGAGCAGTACTTC
CDR3: CASSQLGGRSGRAYEQYF

D: .
V: TRBV2
J: TRBJ2-2
size: .
DNA: TGTGCCAGCAGCTACAACATCCTCAGTGACAGGACCCTAAACACCGGGGAGCTGTTTTTT
CDR3: CASSYNILSDRTLNTGELFF

D: .
V: TRBV18
J: TRBJ2-6
size: .
DNA: TGTGCCAGCTCATCCGGAGGAGGGGCCAACGTCCTGACTTTC
CDR3: CASSSGGGANVLTF

D: TRBD1
V: TRBV11-2
J: TRBJ1-2
size: .
DNA: TGTGCCAGCAGCTCAAACCGGGACAGAATTAACTATGGCTACACCTTC
CDR3: CASSSNRDRINYGYTF

D: TRBD1
V: TRBV5-1
J: TRBJ2-7
size: few
DNA: TGCGCCAGCAGCCTTACGGGACAGGGGGCATACGAGCAGTACTTC
CDR3: CASSLTGQGAYEQYF

D: TRBD1
V: TRBV9
J: TRBJ2-7
size: .
DNA: TGTGCCAGCAGCGTAGTGGGACAGGGAGGGGACGAGCAGTACTTC
CDR3: CASSVVGQGGDEQYF

D: .
V: TRBV29-1
J: TRBJ2-2
size: once
DNA: TGCAGCGTTGCCAGGGATGCGGACACCGGGGAGCTGTTTTTT
CDR3: CSVARDADTGELFF

D: .
V: TRBV7-2
J: TRBJ2-7
size: .
DNA: TGTGCCAGCACCTCCTTCGAACGGGGGAGTGACGAGCAGTACTTC
CDR3: CASTSFERGSDEQYF

D: .
V: TRBV30
J: TRBJ2-7
size: .
DNA: TGTGCCTGCGGGAGAAGGGGGGGCGAGCAGTACTTC
CDR3: CACGRRGGEQYF

D: TRBD2
V: TRBV3-1/TRBV3-2
J: TRBJ2-7
size: .
DNA: TGTGCCAGCAGCCAAGCTAGCGGCTCCTCCTACGAGCAGTACTTC
CDR3: CASSQASGSSYEQYF

D: .
V: TRBV5-1
J: TRBJ2-3
size: medium-sized
DNA: TGCGCCAGCAGCTCGGACCGGGGGGATACGCAGTATTTT
CDR3: CASSSDRGDTQYF

D: TRBD2
V: TRBV7-2
J: TRBJ2-5
size: .
DNA: TGTGCCAGCAGCTTAGATACTAGCGGGAGAGGAGAGACCCAGTACTTC
CDR3: CASSLDTSGRGETQYF

D: TRBD1
V: TRBV29-1
J: TRBJ2-3
size: .
DNA: TGCAGCGCCCGGACAGGGTCGGATACGCAGTATTTT
CDR3: CSARTGSDTQYF

D: TRBD1
V: TRBV19
J: TRBJ2-5
size: .
DNA: TGTGCCAGTAGTATAGTCGAGGGGACAGCCTCACCCTCGGAGACCCAGTACTTC
CDR3: CASSIVEGTASPSETQYF

D: TRBD1
V: TRBV7-9
J: TRBJ1-5
size: .
DNA: TGTGCCAGCAGCTTAGGGACAGGGGGGAATCAGCCCCAGCATTTT
CDR3: CASSLGTGGNQPQHF

D: .
V: TRBV5-1
J: TRBJ2-3
size: once
DNA: TGCGCCAGCAGCTTGGGCGGGGTTTCGACAGATACGCAGTATTTT
CDR3: CASSLGGVSTDTQYF

D: TRBD1
V: TRBV7-3
J: TRBJ2-7
size: .
DNA: TGTGCCAGCAGCCGGGACAGGGGATCCTACGAGCAGTACTTC
CDR3: CASSRDRGSYEQYF

D: .
V: TRBV19
J: TRBJ1-5
size: few
DNA: TGTGCCAGTAGTATCATGGTCAGGTCCCAGCCCCAGCATTTT
CDR3: CASSIMVRSQPQHF